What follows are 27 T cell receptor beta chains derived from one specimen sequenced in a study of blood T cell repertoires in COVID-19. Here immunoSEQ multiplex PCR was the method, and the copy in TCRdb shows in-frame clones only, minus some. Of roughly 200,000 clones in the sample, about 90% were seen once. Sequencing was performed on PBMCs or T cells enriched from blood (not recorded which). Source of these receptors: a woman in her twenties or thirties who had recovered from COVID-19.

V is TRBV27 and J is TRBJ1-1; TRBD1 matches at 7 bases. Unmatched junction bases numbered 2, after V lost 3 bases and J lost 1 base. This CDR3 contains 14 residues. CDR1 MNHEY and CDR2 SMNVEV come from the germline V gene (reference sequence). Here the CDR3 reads CASSFRDRNTEAFF. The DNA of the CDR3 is TGTGCCAGCAGTTTTCGGGACAGGAACACTGAAGCTTTCTTT.

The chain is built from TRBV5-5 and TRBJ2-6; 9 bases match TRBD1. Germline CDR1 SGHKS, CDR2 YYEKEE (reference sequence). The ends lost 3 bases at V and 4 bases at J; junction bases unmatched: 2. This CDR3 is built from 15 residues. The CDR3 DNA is TGTGCCAGCAGCTGGACAGGGGACGGGGCCAACGTCCTGACTTTC. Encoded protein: CASSWTGDGANVLTF.

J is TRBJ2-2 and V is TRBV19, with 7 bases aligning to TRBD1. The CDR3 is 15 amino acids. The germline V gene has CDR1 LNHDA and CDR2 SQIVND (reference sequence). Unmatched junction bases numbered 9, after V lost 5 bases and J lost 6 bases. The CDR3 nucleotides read TGTGCCAGTAGTTCTCCGGGACAGCGGTCCGGGGAGCTGTTTTTT. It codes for CASSSPGQRSGELFF.

CDR3 DNA: TGTGCCAGCAGCTTGGAACGCGGAGAACGGGCCCAGTACTTC. Protein product: CASSLERGERAQYF. The V and J genes are TRBV5-4 and TRBJ2-5; no clear D gene. The length of the CDR3 is 14 residues. V was cut by 0 bases and J by 9 bases, with 15 bases left in between. Germline V gene lookup returns CDR1 SGHNT and CDR2 YYREEE (reference sequence).

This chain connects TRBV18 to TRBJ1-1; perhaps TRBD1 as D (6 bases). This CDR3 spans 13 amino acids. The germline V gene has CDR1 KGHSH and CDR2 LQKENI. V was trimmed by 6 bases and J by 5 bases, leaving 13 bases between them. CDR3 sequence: CASSITRGTEAFF. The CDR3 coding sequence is TGTGCCAGCTCCATAACCAGGGGTACTGAAGCTTTCTTT.

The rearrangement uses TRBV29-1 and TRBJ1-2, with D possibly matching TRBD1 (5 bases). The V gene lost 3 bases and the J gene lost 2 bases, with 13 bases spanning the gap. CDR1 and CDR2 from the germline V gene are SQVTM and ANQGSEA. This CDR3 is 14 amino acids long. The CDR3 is CSVDPGGWNYGYTF. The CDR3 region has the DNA TGCAGCGTTGACCCCGGGGGGTGGAACTATGGCTACACCTTC.

Written as DNA, the CDR3 is TGTGCCATCAGTGAGGGCTCGGGGGGTAGTGGCTACACCTTC. It specifies CAISEGSGGSGYTF. V is TRBV10-3 and J is TRBJ1-2; weak D call: TRBD1 (5 bases). CDR3 size: 14 residues. Germline V gene lookup returns CDR1 ENHRY and CDR2 SYGVKD. V was trimmed by 2 bases and J by 7 bases, leaving 14 bases between them.

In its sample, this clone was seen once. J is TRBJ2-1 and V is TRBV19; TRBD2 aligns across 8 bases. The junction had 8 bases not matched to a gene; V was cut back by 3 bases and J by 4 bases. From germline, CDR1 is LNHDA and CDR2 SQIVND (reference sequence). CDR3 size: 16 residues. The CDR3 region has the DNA TGTGCCAGTAGTATTGGAGGGGGACTAGGGTACAATGAGCAGTTCTTC. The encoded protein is CASSIGGGLGYNEQFF.

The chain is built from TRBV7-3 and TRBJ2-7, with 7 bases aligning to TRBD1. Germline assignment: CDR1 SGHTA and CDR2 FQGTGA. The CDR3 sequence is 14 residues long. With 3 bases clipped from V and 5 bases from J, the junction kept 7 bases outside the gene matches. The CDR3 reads CASSFRQGTHEQYF. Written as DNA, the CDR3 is TGTGCCAGCAGCTTCCGACAGGGAACCCACGAGCAGTACTTC.

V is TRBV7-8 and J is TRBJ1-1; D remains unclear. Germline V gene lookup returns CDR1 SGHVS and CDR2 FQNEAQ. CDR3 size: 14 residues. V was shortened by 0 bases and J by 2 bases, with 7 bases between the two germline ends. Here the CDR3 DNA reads TGTGCCAGCAGCTTAGCTTCTCGTAACACTGAAGCTTTCTTT. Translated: CASSLASRNTEAFF.

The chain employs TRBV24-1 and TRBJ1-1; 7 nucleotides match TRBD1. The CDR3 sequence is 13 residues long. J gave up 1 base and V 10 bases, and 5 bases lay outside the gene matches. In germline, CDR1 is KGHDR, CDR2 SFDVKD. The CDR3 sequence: CATRQGENTEAFF. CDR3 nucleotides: TGTGCCACTCGCCAGGGGGAGAACACTGAAGCTTTCTTT.

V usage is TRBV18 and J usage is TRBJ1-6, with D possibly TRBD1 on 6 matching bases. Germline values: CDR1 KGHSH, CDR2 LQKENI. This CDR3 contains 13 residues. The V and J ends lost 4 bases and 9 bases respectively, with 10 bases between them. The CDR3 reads CASSQQGSSPLHF. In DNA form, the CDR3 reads TGTGCCAGCTCACAGCAGGGGAGTTCACCCCTCCACTTT.

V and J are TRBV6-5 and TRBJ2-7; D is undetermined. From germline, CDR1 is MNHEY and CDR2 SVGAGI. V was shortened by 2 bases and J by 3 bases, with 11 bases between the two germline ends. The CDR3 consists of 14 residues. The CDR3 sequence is CASSYSADNYEQYF. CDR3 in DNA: TGTGCCAGCAGTTACAGTGCGGATAACTACGAGCAGTACTTC.

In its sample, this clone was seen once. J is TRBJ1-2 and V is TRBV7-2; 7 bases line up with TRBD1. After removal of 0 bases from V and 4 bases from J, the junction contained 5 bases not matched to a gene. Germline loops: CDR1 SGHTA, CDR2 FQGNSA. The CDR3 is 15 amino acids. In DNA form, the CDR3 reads TGTGCCAGCAGCTTAGCGTGGGGACAGTTCTATGGCTACACCTTC. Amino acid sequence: CASSLAWGQFYGYTF.

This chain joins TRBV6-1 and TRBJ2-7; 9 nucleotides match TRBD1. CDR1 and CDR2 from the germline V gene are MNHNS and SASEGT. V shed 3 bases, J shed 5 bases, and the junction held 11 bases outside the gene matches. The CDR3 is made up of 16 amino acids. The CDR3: CASSEDPAGTGNEQYF. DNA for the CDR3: TGTGCCAGCAGTGAGGATCCGGCGGGGACAGGGAACGAGCAGTACTTC.

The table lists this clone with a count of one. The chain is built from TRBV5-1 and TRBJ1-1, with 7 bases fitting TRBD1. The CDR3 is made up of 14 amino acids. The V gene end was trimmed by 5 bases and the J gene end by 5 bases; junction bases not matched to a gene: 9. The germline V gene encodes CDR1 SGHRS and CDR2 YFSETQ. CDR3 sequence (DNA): TGCGCCAGCAGTTTCACAGGGGCGTGGACTGAAGCTTTCTTT. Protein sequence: CASSFTGAWTEAFF.

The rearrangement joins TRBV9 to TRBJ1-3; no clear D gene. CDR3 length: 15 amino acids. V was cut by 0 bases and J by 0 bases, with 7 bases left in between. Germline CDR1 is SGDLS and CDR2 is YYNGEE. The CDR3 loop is CASSVGSSSGNTIYF. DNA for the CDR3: TGTGCCAGCAGCGTAGGGAGCAGCTCTGGAAACACCATATATTTT.

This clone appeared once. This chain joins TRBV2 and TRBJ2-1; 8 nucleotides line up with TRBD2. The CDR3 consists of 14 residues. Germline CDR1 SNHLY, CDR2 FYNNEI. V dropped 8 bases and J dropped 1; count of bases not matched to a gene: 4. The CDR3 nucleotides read TGTGCCAGCGGAAAGCGGGGGTCCTACAATGAGCAGTTCTTC. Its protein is CASGKRGSYNEQFF.

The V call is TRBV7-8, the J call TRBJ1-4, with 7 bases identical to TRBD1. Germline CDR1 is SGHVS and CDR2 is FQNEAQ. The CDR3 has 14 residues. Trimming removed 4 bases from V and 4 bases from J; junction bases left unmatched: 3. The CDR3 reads CASSWGQYNEKLFF. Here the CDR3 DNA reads TGTGCCAGCAGCTGGGGACAGTATAATGAAAAACTGTTTTTT. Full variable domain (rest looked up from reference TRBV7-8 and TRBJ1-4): GAGVSQSPRYKVAKRGQDVALRCDPISGHVSLFWYQQALGQGPEFLTYFQNEAQLDKSGLPSDRFFAERPEGSVSTLKIQRTQQEDSAVYLCASSWGQYNEKLFFGSGTQLSVL.

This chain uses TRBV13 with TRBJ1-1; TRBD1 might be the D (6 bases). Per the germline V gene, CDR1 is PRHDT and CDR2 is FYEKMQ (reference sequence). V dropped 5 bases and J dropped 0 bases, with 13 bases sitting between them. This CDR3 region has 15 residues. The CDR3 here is CASSIPQGMNTEAFF. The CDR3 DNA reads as TGTGCCAGCAGCATACCCCAGGGGATGAACACTGAAGCTTTCTTT.

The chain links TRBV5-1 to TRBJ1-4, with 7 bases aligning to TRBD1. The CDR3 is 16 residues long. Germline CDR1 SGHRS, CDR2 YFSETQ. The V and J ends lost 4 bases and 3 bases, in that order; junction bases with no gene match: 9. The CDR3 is CASSPRDRDANEKLFF. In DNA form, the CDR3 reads TGCGCCAGCAGCCCCCGAGACAGGGATGCTAATGAAAAACTGTTTTTT.

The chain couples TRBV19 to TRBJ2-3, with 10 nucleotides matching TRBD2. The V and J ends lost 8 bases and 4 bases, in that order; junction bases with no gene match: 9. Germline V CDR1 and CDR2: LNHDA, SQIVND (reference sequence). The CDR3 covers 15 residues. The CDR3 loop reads CASQAGGYSADTQYF. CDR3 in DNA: TGTGCCAGTCAAGCGGGAGGGTATTCGGCAGATACGCAGTATTTT.

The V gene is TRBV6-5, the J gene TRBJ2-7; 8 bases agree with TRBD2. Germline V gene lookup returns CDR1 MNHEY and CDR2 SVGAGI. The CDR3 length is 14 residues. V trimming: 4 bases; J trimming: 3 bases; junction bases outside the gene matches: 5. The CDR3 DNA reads TGTGCCAGCAGTTCGGGGGGGGCCGACTACGAGCAGTACTTC. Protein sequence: CASSSGGADYEQYF.

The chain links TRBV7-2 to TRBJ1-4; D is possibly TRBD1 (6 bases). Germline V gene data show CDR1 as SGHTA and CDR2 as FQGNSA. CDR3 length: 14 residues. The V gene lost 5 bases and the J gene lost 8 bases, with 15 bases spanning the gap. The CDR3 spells CASSLGGEYEKLFF. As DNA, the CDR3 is TGTGCCAGCAGCCTAGGGGGGGAGTACGAAAAACTGTTTTTT.

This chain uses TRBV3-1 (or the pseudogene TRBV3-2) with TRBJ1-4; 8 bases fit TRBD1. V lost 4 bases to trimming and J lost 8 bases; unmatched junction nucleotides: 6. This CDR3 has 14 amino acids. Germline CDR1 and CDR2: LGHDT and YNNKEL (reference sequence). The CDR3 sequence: CASSLTQGAEKLFF. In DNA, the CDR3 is TGTGCCAGCAGCCTCACGCAGGGGGCCGAAAAACTGTTTTTT.

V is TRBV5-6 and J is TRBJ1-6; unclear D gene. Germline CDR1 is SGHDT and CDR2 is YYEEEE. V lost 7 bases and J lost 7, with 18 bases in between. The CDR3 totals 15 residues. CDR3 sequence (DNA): TGTGCCAGCCGGAAGCTTGGCCGAGGGAATTCACCCCTCCACTTT. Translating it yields CASRKLGRGNSPLHF.

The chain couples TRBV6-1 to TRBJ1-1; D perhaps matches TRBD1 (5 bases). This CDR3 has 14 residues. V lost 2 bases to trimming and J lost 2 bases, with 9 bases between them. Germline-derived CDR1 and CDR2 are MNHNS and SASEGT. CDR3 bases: TGTGCCAGCAGTGAACGACAGCTTAACACTGAAGCTTTCTTT. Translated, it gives CASSERQLNTEAFF.